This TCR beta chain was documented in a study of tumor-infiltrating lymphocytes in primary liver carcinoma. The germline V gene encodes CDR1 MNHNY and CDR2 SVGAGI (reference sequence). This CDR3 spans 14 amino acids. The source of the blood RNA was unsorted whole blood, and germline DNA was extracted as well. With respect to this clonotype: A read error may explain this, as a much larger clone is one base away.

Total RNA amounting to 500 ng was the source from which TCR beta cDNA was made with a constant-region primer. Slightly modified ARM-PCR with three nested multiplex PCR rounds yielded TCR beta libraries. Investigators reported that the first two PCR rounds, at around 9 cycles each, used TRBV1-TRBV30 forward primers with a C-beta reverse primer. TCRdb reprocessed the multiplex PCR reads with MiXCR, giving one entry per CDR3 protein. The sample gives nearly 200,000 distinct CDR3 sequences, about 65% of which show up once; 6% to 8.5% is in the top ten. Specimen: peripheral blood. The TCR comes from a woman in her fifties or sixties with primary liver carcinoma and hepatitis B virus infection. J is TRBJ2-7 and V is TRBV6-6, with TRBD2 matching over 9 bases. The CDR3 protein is CPSARAGGPYEQYF. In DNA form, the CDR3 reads TGTCCCAGCGCCCGGGCGGGAGGGCCTTACGAGCAGTACTTC.